These 6 T cell receptor beta chains were all obtained from the same sample, sequenced in a study of early T cells in non-severe SARS-CoV-2 infection. TCRdb re-called the 5' RACE reads through MiXCR, storing one row per CDR3 protein. The table shows 25,000 to 35,000 distinct CDR3 sequences, with 6% to 7% occurring only once. The sample taken for sequencing was whole blood. These TCRs come from an adult who was a healthcare worker with PCR-confirmed SARS-CoV-2 infection or an uninfected control (not recorded which).

Many counts were recorded for this clonotype. This rearrangement joins TRBV29-1 to TRBJ2-1, with D possibly matching TRBD2 (6 bases). Germline values: CDR1 SQVTM, CDR2 ANQGSEA. The CDR3 runs to 14 residues. V was cut by 6 bases and J by 0 bases, with 12 bases left in between. CDR3 amino acids: CSVGVADSYNEQFF. The DNA of the CDR3 is TGCAGCGTGGGGGTAGCGGACTCCTACAATGAGCAGTTCTTC.

This clonotype showed up just a few times. The V and J genes are TRBV5-1 and TRBJ1-2; 8 positions agree with TRBD1. Losses at the gene ends were 4 bases for V and 4 bases for J; bases not matched to a gene: 6. The CDR3 contains 14 residues. The germline gives CDR1 SGHRS, CDR2 YFSETQ. As DNA, the CDR3 is TGCGCCAGCAGCCTACAGGGGGTGTCCTATGGCTACACCTTC. It yields the protein CASSLQGVSYGYTF.

This clonotype has at least ten counts. This chain uses TRBV6-1 with TRBJ2-7, with 13 nucleotides matching TRBD2. Germline assignment: CDR1 MNHNS and CDR2 SASEGT. CDR3 length: 22 amino acids. J was trimmed by 3 bases and V by 5 bases; bases with no gene match: 25. The CDR3 reads CASSLRRRTSGSVPSKNYEQYF. The CDR3 DNA follows: TGTGCCAGCAGTCTCCGGCGCCGGACTAGCGGGAGTGTTCCTTCGAAGAACTACGAGCAGTACTTC.

This clonotype was seen repeatedly, ten times or more. The J gene is TRBJ2-7, the V gene TRBV28; no reliable D call. Trimming stripped 6 bases from V and 1 base from J, with 10 bases between. CDR3 length equals 13 residues. CDR1 and CDR2 from the germline V gene are MDHEN and SYDVKM. The CDR3 DNA reads TGTGCCAGCAGCCCAGGCCCTTCCTACGAGCAGTACTTC. The encoded protein is CASSPGPSYEQYF.

This clonotype was observed many times. The chain joins TRBV7-9 to TRBJ2-5; D is ambiguous. From germline, CDR1 is SEHNR and CDR2 FQNEAQ (reference sequence). The CDR3 spans 14 residues. V gave up 5 bases and J gave up 1 base, with 11 bases separating them. The CDR3, as DNA: TGTGCCAGCAGCATTGGGTCTTCCCAAGAGACCCAGTACTTC. Translation: CASSIGSSQETQYF.

The genes are TRBV11-2 and TRBJ2-5; D gene ambiguous. Germline loops: CDR1 SGHAT, CDR2 FQNNGV. The CDR3 has 12 amino acids. V was shortened by 1 base and J by 8 bases, with 8 bases between the two germline ends. The DNA for the CDR3 is TGTGCCAGCAGCTTAGCTGACGAAACCCAGTACTTC. Protein: CASSLADETQYF.